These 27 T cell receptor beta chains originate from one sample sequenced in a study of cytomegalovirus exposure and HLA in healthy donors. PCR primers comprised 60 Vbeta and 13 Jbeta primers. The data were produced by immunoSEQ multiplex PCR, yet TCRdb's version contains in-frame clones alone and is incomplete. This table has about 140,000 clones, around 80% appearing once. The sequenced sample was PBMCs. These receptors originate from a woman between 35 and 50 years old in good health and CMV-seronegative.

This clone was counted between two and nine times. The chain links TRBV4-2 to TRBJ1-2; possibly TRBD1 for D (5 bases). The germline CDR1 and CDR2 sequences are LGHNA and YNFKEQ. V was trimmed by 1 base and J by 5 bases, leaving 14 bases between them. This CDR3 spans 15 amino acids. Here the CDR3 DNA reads TGTGCCAGCAGCCAAGTATGGGGCGTCAAGTATGGCTACACCTTC. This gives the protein CASSQVWGVKYGYTF.

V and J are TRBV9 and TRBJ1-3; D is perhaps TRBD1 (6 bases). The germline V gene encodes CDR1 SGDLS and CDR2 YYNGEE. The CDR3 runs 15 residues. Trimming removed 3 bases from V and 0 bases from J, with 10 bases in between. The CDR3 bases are TGTGCCAGCAGCGGAACAGGGCACTCTGGAAACACCATATATTTT. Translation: CASSGTGHSGNTIYF. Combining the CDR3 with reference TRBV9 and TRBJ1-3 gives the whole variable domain DSGVTQTPKHLITATGQRVTLRCSPRSGDLSVYWYQQSLDQGLQFLIQYYNGEERAKGNILERFSAQQFPDLHSELNLSSLELGDSALYFCASSGTGHSGNTIYFGEGSWLTVV.

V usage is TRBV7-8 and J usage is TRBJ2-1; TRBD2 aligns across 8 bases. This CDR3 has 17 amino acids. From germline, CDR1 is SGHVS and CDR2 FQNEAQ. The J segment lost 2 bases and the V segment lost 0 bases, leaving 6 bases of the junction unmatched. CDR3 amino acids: CASSLALAGLAYNEQFF. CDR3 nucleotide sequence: TGTGCCAGCAGCTTAGCGTTAGCGGGGCTCGCCTACAATGAGCAGTTCTTC. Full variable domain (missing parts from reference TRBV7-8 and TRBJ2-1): GAGVSQSPRYKVAKRGQDVALRCDPISGHVSLFWYQQALGQGPEFLTYFQNEAQLDKSGLPSDRFFAERPEGSVSTLKIQRTQQEDSAVYLCASSLALAGLAYNEQFFGPGTRLTVL.

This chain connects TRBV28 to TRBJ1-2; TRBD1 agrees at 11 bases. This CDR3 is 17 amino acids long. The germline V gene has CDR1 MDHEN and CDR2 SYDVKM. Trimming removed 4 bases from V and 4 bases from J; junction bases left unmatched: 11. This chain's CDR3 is CASSYWGQGGSGYGYTF. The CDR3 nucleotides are TGTGCCAGCAGTTATTGGGGACAGGGGGGTTCGGGCTATGGCTACACCTTC.

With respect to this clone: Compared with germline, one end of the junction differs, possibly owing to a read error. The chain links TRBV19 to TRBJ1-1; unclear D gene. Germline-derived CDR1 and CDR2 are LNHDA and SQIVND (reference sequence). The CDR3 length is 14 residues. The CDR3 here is CASSSGLVNAEAFF. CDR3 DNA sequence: TGTGCCAGTAGTTCCGGACTGGTGAACGCTGAAGCTTTCTTT.

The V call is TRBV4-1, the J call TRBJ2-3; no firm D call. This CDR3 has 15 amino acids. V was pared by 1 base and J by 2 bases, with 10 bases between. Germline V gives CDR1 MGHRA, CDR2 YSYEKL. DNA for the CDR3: TGCGCCAGCAGCCAAGGGGCCATTATCACAGATACGCAGTATTTT. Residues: CASSQGAIITDTQYF.

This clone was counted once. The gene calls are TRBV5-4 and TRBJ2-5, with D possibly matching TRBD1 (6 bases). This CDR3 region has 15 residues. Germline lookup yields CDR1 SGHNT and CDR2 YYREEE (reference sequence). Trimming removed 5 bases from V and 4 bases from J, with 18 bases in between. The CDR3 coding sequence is TGTGCCAGCAGTAGCCTGGGACAACGATTAGAGACCCAGTACTTC. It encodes CASSSLGQRLETQYF.

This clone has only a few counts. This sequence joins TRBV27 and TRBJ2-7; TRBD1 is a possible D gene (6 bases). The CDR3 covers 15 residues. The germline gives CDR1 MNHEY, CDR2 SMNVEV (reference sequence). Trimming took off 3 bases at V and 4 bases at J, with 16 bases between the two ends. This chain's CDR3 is CASSFKGRDNYEQYF. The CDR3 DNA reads TGTGCCAGCAGTTTTAAGGGCCGGGACAATTACGAGCAGTACTTC.

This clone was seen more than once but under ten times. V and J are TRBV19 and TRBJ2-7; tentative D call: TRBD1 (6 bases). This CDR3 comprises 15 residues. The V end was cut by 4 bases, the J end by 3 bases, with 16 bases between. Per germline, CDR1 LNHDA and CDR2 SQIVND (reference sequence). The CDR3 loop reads CASSTLGTLNYEQYF. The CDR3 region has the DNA TGTGCCAGTAGTACCCTTGGGACACTAAACTACGAGCAGTACTTC. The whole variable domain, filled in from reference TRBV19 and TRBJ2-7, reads DGGITQSPKYLFRKEGQNVTLSCEQNLNHDAMYWYRQDPGQGLRLIYYSQIVNDFQKGDIAEGYSVSREKKESFPLTVTSAQKNPTAFYLCASSTLGTLNYEQYFGPGTRLTVT.

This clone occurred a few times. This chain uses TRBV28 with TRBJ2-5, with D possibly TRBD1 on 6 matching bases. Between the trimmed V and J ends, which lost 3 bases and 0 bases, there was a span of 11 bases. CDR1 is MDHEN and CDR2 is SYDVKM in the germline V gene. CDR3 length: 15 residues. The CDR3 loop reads CASSFLTGNQETQYF. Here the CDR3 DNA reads TGTGCCAGCAGTTTCCTTACAGGGAACCAAGAGACCCAGTACTTC.

The CDR3 loop reads CATSRAPTLSSGSDEQYF. DNA of the CDR3: TGTGCCACCAGCAGAGCCCCTACCCTTTCGAGCGGGAGCGACGAGCAGTACTTC. This sequence joins TRBV15 and TRBJ2-7, with 8 nucleotides matching TRBD2. The CDR3 contains 18 residues. V dropped 1 base and J dropped 5; count of bases not matched to a gene: 16. Germline CDR1 reads LNHNV; CDR2 reads YYDKDF (reference sequence).

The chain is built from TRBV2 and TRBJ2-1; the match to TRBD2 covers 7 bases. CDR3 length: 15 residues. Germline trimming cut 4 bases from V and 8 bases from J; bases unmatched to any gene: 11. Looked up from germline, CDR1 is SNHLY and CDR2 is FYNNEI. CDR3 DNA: TGTGCCAGCAGTGCTTTGAGCGGGATAGTTGATGAGCAGTTCTTC. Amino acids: CASSALSGIVDEQFF.

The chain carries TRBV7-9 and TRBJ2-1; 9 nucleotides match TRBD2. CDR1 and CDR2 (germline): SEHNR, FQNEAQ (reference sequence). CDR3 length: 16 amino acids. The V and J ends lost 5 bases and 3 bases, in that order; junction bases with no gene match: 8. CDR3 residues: CASSRAGGGYYNEQFF. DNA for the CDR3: TGTGCCAGCAGCCGGGCGGGGGGGGGATACTACAATGAGCAGTTCTTC. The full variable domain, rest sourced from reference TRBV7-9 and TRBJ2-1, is DTGVSQNPRHKITKRGQNVTFRCDPISEHNRLYWYRQTLGQGPEFLTYFQNEAQLEKSRLLSDRFSAERPKGSFSTLEIQRTEQGDSAMYLCASSRAGGGYYNEQFFGPGTRLTVL.

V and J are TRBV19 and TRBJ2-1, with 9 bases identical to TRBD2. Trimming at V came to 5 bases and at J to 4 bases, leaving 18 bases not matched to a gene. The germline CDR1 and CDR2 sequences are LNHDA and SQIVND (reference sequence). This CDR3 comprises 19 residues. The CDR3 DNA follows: TGTGCCAGTAGTCCCGGACTAGCGACGGAGGGGGCCTTTTACAATGAGCAGTTCTTC. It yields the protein CASSPGLATEGAFYNEQFF.

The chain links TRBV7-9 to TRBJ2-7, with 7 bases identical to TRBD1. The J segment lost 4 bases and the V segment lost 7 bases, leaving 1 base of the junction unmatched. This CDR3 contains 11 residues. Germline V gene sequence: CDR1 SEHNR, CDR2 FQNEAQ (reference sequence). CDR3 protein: CASNRGYEQYF. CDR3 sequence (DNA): TGTGCCAGCAACAGGGGATACGAGCAGTACTTC.

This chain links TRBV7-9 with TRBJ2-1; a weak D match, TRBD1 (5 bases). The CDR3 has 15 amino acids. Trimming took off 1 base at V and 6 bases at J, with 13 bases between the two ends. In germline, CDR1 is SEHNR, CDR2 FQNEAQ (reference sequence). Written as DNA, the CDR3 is TGTGCCAGCAGCTTAGTCGAGACAGTAGGCAATGAGCAGTTCTTC. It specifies CASSLVETVGNEQFF. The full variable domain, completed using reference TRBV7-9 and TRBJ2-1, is DTGVSQNPRHKITKRGQNVTFRCDPISEHNRLYWYRQTLGQGPEFLTYFQNEAQLEKSRLLSDRFSAERPKGSFSTLEIQRTEQGDSAMYLCASSLVETVGNEQFFGPGTRLTVL.

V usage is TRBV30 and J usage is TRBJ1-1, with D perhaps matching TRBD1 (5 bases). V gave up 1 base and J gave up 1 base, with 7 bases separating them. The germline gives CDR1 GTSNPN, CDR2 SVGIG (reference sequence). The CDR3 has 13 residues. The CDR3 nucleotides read TGTGCCTGGAGTGCACAGGAGAACACTGAAGCTTTCTTT. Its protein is CAWSAQENTEAFF.

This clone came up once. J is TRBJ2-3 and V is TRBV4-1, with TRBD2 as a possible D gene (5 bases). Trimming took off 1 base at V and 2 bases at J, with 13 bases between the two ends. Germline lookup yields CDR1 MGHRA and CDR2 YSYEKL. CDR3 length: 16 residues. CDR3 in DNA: TGCGCCAGCAGCCAAGGTCCTAGCCCGCTCACAGATACGCAGTATTTT. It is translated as CASSQGPSPLTDTQYF.

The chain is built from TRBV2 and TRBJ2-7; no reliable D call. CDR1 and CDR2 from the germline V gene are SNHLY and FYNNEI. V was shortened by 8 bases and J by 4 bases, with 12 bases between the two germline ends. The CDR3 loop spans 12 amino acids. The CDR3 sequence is CASRRILYEQYF. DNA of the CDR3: TGTGCCAGCCGGCGGATACTATACGAGCAGTACTTC.

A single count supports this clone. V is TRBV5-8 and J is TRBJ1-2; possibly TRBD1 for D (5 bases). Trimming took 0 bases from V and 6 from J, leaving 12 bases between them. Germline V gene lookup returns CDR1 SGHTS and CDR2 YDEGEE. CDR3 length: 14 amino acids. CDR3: CASSLERGGDGYTF. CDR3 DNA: TGTGCCAGCAGCTTGGAGAGGGGCGGGGATGGCTACACCTTC.

CDR3: CASSFWVGRYEQYF. CDR3 in DNA: TGTGCCAGCAGCTTCTGGGTAGGCAGGTACGAGCAGTACTTC. This sequence joins TRBV9 and TRBJ2-7; D uncertain. Germline loops: CDR1 SGDLS, CDR2 YYNGEE. The CDR3 has 14 amino acids. V was pared by 4 bases and J by 4 bases, with 15 bases between.

For the CDR3, the DNA is TGCGCCAGCAGCCATGAAGGGACAGGGCGCAGGGGGGCCAACGTCCTGACTTTC. This encodes CASSHEGTGRRGANVLTF. The rearrangement links TRBV4-1 to TRBJ2-6; TRBD1 aligns across 9 bases. Germline V gives CDR1 MGHRA, CDR2 YSYEKL. V dropped 3 bases and J dropped 4; count of bases not matched to a gene: 10. The CDR3 spans 18 residues.

The CDR3 DNA sequence: TGTGCCAGCAGTTACTCTATTCCCGGCACAGATACGCAGTATTTT. It codes for CASSYSIPGTDTQYF. The J gene is TRBJ2-3, the V gene TRBV6-5; D is undetermined. The V end lost 0 bases, the J end lost 1 base, and 8 bases lay between the germline ends. Germline CDR1 reads MNHEY; CDR2 reads SVGAGI. The CDR3 totals 15 residues.

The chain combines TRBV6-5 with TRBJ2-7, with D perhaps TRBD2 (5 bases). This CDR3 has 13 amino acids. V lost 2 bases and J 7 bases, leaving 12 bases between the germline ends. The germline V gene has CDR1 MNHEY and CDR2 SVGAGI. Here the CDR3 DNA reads TGTGCCAGCAGTTACGTCGGGATGGGGGAGCAGTACTTC. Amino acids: CASSYVGMGEQYF.

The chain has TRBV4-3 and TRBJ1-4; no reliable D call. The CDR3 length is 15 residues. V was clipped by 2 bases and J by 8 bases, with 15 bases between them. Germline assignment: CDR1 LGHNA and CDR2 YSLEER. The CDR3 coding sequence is TGCGCCAGCAGCCAACTGACGGGAGGAGGGGAAAAACTGTTTTTT. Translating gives CASSQLTGGGEKLFF.

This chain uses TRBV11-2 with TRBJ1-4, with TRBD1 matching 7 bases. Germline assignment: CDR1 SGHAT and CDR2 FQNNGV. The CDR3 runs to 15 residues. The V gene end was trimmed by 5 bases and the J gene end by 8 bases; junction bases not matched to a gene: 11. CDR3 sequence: CASSPSGTASEKLFF. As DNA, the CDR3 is TGTGCCAGCAGCCCATCCGGGACAGCCAGCGAAAAACTGTTTTTT.

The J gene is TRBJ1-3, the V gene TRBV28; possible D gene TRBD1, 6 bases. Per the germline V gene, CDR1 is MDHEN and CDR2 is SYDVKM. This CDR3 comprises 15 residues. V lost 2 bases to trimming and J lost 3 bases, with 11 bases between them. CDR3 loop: CASSLRGGFGNTIYF. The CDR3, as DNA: TGTGCCAGCAGTTTAAGGGGGGGGTTTGGAAACACCATATATTTT.